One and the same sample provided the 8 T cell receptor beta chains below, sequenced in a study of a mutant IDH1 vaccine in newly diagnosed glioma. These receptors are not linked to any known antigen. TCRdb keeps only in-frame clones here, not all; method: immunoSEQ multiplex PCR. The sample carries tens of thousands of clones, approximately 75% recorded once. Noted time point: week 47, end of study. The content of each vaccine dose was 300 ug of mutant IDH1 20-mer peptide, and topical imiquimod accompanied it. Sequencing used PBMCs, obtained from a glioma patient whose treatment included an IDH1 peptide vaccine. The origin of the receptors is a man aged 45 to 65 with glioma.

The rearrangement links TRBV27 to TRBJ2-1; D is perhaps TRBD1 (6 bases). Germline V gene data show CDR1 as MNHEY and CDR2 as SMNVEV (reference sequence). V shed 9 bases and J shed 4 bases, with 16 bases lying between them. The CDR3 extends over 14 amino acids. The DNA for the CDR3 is TGTGCCAGTAGGACAGTCAGGGATTACAATGAGCAGTTCTTC. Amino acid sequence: CASRTVRDYNEQFF.

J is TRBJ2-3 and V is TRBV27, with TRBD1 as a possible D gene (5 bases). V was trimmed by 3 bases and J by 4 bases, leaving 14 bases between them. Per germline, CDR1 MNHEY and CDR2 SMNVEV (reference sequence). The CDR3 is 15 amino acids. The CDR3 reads CASSFGAYSPDTQYF. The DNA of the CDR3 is TGTGCCAGCAGTTTTGGGGCATATTCCCCAGATACGCAGTATTTT.

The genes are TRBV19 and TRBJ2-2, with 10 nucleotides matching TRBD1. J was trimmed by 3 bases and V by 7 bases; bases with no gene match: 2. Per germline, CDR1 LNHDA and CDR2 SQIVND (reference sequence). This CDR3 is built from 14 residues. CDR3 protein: CASKGTGDTGELFF. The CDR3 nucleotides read TGTGCCAGTAAGGGGACAGGGGACACCGGGGAGCTGTTTTTT. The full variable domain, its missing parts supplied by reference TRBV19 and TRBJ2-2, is DGGITQSPKYLFRKEGQNVTLSCEQNLNHDAMYWYRQDPGQGLRLIYYSQIVNDFQKGDIAEGYSVSREKKESFPLTVTSAQKNPTAFYLCASKGTGDTGELFFGEGSRLTVL.

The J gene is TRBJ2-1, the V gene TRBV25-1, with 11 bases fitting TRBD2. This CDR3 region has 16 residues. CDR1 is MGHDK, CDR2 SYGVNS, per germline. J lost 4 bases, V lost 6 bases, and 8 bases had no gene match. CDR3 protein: CASRPTSGGSYNEQFF. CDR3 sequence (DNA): TGTGCCAGCAGACCAACTAGCGGGGGATCGTACAATGAGCAGTTCTTC.

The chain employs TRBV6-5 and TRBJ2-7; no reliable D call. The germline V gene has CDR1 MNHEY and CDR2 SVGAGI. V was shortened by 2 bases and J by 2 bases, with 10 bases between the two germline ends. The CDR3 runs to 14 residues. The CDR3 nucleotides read TGTGCCAGCAGTTACCGGGTCTCGGCCTACGAGCAGTACTTC. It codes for CASSYRVSAYEQYF.

The CDR3 DNA reads TGTGCCAGCAGCTTAGACCGTATTCAGCCCCAGCATTTT. It specifies CASSLDRIQPQHF. This rearrangement joins TRBV7-2 to TRBJ1-5; D is uncertain. V shed 1 base and J shed 6 bases, with 7 bases lying between them. The CDR3 contains 13 residues. Germline V lookup: CDR1 SGHTA, CDR2 FQGNSA. Full variable domain (remainder filled in from reference TRBV7-2 and TRBJ1-5): GAGVSQSPSNKVTEKGKDVELRCDPISGHTALYWYRQSLGQGLEFLIYFQGNSAPDKSGLPSDRFSAERTGGSVSTLTIQRTQQEDSAVYLCASSLDRIQPQHFGDGTRLSIL.

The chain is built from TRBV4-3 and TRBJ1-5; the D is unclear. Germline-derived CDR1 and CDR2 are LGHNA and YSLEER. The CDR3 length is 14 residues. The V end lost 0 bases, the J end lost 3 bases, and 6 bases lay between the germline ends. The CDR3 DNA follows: TGCGCCAGCAGCCAAGAATGGCTCAATCAGCCCCAGCATTTT. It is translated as CASSQEWLNQPQHF.

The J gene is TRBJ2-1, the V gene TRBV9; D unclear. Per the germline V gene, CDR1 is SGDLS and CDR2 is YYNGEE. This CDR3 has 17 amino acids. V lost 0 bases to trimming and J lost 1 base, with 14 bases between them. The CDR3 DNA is TGTGCCAGCAGCGTAGCTGGAGCGATGTTTTCCTACAATGAGCAGTTCTTC. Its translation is CASSVAGAMFSYNEQFF.